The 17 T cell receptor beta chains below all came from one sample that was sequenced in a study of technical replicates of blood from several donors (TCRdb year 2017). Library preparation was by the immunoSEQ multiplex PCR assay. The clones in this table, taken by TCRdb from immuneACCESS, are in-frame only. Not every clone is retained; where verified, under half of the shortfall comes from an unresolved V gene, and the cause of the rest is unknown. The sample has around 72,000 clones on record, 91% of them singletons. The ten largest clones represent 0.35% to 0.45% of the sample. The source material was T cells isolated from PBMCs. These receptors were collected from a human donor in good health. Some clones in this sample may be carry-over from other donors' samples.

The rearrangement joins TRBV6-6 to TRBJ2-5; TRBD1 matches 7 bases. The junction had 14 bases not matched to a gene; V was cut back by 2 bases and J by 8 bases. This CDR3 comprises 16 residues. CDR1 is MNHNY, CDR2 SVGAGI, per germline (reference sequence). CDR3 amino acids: CASSYPRTASGGTQYF. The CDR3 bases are TGTGCCAGCAGTTACCCACGGACAGCCTCAGGGGGAACCCAGTACTTC.

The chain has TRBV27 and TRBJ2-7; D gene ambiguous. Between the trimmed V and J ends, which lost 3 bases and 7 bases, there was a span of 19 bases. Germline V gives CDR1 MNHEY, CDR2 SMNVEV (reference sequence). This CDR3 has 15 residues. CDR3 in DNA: TGTGCCAGCAGTTTGCACACAGAATCCTACGAGGAGCAGTACTTC. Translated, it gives CASSLHTESYEEQYF.

CDR3 DNA sequence: TGCGCCAGCAGCCAAGGGGGGTGGGGGACAGCTAATGAAAAACTGTTTTTT. It encodes CASSQGGWGTANEKLFF. This chain uses TRBV4-1 with TRBJ1-4, with 7 nucleotides matching TRBD1. CDR3 size: 17 residues. V lost 1 base, J lost 3 bases, and 8 bases stayed unmatched. From germline, CDR1 is MGHRA and CDR2 YSYEKL.

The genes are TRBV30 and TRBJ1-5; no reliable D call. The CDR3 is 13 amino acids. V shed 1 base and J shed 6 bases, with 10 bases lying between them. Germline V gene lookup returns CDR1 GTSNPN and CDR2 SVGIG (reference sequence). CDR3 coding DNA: TGTGCCTGGAGTGGATCCCGCAGTCAGCCCCAGCATTTT. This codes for CAWSGSRSQPQHF.

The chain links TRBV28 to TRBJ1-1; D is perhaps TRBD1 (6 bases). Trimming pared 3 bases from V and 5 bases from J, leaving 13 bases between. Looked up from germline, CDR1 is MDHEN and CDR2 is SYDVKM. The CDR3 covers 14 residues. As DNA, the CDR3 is TGTGCCAGCAGTTTGGGGGGGCGGAGAACTGAAGCTTTCTTT. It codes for CASSLGGRRTEAFF.

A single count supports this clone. CDR3 DNA: TGTGCCAGCAGCTTACGTTCAGGACAGGCCCAAGGAGGGGCTTTCTTT. Translation: CASSLRSGQAQGGAFF. The V call is TRBV7-6, the J call TRBJ1-1, with 7 bases identical to TRBD1. V lost 2 bases to trimming and J lost 11 bases; unmatched junction nucleotides: 17. The CDR3 is 16 residues long. Germline loops: CDR1 SGHVS, CDR2 FNYEAQ. Together with reference TRBV7-6 and TRBJ1-1, the CDR3 gives the full variable domain: GAGVSQSPRYKVTKRGQDVALRCDPISGHVSLYWYRQALGQGPEFLTYFNYEAQQDKSGLPNDRFSAERPEGSISTLTIQRTEQRDSAMYRCASSLRSGQAQGGAFFGQGTRLTVV.

The CDR3 DNA is TGTGCTAGTGGTTTGTTCACAGGGGGCCTTGGATATGGCTACACCTTC. This encodes CASGLFTGGLGYGYTF. V gene TRBV12-5 combines with J gene TRBJ1-2, with TRBD1 matching over 9 bases. The CDR3 runs to 16 residues. Germline V gives CDR1 LGHNT, CDR2 FRNRAP. The V gene end was trimmed by 2 bases and the J gene end by 5 bases; junction bases not matched to a gene: 9.

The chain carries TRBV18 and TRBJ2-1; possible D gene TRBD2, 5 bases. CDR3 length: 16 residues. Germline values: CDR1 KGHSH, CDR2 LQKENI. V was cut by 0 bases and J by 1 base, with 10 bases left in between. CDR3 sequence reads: CASSPPERLSYNEQFF. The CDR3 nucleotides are TGTGCCAGCTCACCACCGGAGCGGCTTTCCTACAATGAGCAGTTCTTC.

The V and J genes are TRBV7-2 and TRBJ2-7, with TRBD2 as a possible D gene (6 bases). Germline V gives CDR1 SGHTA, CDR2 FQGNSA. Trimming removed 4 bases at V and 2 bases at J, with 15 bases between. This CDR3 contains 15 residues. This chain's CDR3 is CASSSFHGGAYEQYF. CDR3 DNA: TGTGCCAGCAGCTCCTTCCACGGAGGGGCCTACGAGCAGTACTTC.

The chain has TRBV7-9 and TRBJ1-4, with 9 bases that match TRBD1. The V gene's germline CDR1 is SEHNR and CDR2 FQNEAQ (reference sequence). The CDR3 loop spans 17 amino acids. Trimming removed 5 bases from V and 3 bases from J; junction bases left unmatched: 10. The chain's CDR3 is CASSPYRGLGPNEKLFF. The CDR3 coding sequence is TGTGCCAGCAGCCCATACAGGGGGCTGGGGCCTAATGAAAAACTGTTTTTT.

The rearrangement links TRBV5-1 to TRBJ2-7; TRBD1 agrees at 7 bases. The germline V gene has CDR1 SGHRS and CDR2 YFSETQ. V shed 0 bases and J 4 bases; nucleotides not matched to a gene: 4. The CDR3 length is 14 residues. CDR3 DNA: TGCGCCAGCAGCTTGGAGGCCAGGGGGTACGAGCAGTACTTC. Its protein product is CASSLEARGYEQYF.

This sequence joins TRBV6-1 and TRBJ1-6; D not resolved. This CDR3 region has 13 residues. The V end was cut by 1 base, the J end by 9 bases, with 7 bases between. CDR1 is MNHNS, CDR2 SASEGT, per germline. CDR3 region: CASSEGRGSPLHF. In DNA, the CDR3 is TGTGCCAGCAGTGAAGGGCGAGGTTCACCCCTCCACTTT.

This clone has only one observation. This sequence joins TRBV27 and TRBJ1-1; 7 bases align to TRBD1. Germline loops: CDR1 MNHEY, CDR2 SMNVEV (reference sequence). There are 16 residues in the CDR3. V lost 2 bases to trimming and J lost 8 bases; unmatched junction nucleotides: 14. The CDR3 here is CASSLGIPSTGPEAFF. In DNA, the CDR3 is TGTGCCAGCAGTTTAGGGATCCCCTCGACAGGGCCGGAAGCTTTCTTT.

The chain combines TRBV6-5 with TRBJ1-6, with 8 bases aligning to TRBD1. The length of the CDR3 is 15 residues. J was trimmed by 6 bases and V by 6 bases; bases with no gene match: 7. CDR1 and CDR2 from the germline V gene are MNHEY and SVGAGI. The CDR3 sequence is CASSRNDRGNSPLHF. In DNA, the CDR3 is TGTGCCAGCAGCCGTAACGACAGGGGTAATTCACCCCTCCACTTT.

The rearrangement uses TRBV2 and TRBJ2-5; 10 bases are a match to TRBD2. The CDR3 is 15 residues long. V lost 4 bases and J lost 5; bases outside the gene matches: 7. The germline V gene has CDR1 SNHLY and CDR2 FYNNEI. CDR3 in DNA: TGTGCCAGCAGTGGGAGCGGGAGGGCCCGGGAGACCCAGTACTTC. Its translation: CASSGSGRARETQYF.

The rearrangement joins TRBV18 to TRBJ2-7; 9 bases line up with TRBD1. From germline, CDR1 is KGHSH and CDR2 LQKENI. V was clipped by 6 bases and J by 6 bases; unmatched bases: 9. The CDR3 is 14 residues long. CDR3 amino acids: CASSQTGTGTEQYF. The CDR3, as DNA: TGTGCCAGCTCCCAGACCGGGACAGGGACCGAGCAGTACTTC. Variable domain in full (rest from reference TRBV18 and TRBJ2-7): NAGVMQNPRHLVRRRGQEARLRCSPMKGHSHVYWYRQLPEEGLKFMVYLQKENIIDESGMPKERFSAEFPKEGPSILRIQQVVRGDSAAYFCASSQTGTGTEQYFGPGTRLTVT.

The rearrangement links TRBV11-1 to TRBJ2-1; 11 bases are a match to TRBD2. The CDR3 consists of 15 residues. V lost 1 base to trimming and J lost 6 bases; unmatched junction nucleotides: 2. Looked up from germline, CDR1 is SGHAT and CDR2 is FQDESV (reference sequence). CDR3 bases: TGTGCCAGCAGCTTAGGACTAGCGGGACTCAATGAGCAGTTCTTC. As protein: CASSLGLAGLNEQFF.